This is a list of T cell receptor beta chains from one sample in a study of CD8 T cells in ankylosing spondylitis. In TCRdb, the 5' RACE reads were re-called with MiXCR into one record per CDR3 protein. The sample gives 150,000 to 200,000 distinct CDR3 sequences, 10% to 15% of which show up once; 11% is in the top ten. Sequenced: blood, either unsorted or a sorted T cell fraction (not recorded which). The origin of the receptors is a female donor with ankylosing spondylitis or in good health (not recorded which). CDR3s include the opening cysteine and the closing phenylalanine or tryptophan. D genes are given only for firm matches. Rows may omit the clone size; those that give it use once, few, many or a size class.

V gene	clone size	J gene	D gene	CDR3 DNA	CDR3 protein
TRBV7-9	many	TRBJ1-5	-	TGTGCCAGCAGCCAAGCCGGGACGCGGCAGCCCCAGCATTTT	CASSQAGTRQPQHF
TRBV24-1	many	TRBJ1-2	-	TGTGCCACCAGCGGGGGGGCGTACTATGGCTACACCTTC	CATSGGAYYGYTF
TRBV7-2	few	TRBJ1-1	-	TGTGCCAGCAGCTTAGACAGGGCGAACACTGAAGCTTTCTTT	CASSLDRANTEAFF
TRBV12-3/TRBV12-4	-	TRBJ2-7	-	TGTGCCAGCAGTTTCACGGGGGCCCGCTCCTACGAGCAGTACTTC	CASSFTGARSYEQYF
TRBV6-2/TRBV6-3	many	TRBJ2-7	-	TGTGCCAGCAGTTACTCTTACAGATCCTACGAGCAGTACTTC	CASSYSYRSYEQYF
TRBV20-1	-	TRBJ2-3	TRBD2	TGCAGTGCTAGAGATAGCGGGAGGAGCACAGATACGCAGTATTTT	CSARDSGRSTDTQYF
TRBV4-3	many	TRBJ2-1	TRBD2	TGCGCCAGCAGCCAAGATTCCCTTAGCGGGGCATCCTACAATGAGCAGTTCTTC	CASSQDSLSGASYNEQFF
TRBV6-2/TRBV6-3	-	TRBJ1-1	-	TGTGCCAGCAGTTACTCGTCCCAGTGGACTTTCTTT	CASSYSSQWTFF
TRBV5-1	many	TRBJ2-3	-	TGCGCCAGCAGCTCCGGACTCTCCGGAACAGATACGCAGTATTTT	CASSSGLSGTDTQYF
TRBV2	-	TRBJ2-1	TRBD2	TGTGCCTGCAGATACCATGGGGGACTAGCGGGGGCATCCTACAATGAGCAGTTCTTC	CACRYHGGLAGASYNEQFF
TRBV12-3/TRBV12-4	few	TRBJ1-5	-	TGTGCCAGCAGCACTACAGGCCCCAATCAGCCCCAGCATTTT	CASSTTGPNQPQHF
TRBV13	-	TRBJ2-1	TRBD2	TGTGCCAGCAGCACGGGAGGTGGAGATGAGCAGTTCTTC	CASSTGGGDEQFF
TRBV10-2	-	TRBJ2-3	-	TGCGCCAGCAGACCCACACCGTCCACAGATACGCAGTATTTT	CASRPTPSTDTQYF
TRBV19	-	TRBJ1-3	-	TGTGCCAGTAGTATTGCAAGCTCTGGAAACACCATATATTTT	CASSIASSGNTIYF
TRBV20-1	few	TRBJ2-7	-	TGCAGTGCTAGAGAAGGTAGCAGATACGAGCAGTACTTC	CSAREGSRYEQYF
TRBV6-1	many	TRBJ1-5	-	TGTGCCAGCAGAGTCAATGTGGGAAGCAATCAGCCCCAGCATTTT	CASRVNVGSNQPQHF
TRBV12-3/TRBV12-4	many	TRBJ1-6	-	TGTGCCAGCAGTTTACTGGAAGTATCTTCACCCCTCCACTTT	CASSLLEVSSPLHF
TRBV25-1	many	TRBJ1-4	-	TGTGCCAGCAGTGCCCCAGGGTCCGGTGAAAAACTGTTTTTT	CASSAPGSGEKLFF
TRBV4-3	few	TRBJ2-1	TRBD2	TGCGCCAGCAGCCAAGGAAGTATAGCGGGAAATGAGCAGTTCTTC	CASSQGSIAGNEQFF
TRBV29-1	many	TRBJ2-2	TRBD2	TGCAGCGTTCGGAGCGGGAGCCGCGGGGAGCTGTTTTTT	CSVRSGSRGELFF
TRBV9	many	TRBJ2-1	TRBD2	TGTGCCAGCAGCGGAGGGACACTAGCGACTAGCGGGAGTTCCTACAATGAGCAGTTCTTC	CASSGGTLATSGSSYNEQFF
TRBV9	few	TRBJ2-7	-	TGTGCCAGCAGCGTAGCCCGGGAGAGCTCCTACGAGCAGTACTTC	CASSVARESSYEQYF